The clone carrying this T cell receptor beta chain was observed a handful of times. The antigen remains undetermined. As the sequencing template, cDNA was produced by extracting RNA and reverse transcribing it. The repertoire was sequenced with immunoSEQ multiplex PCR; TCRdb's copy has only in-frame clones and lacks some. The sample lists about 170,000 clones, approximately 65% occurring once. CDR3 length: 17 amino acids. With 8 bases clipped from V and 1 base from J, the junction kept 11 bases outside the gene matches. Germline-derived CDR1 and CDR2 are SGHVS and FNYEAQ. This sample is part of a study of CD8+ T cells in alopecia areata. Study-wide points: Shared TCR sequences were less clear between patients than in mice, possibly partly from HLA diversity. Compared with normal scalp, lesional scalp had higher clonality and more expanded CD8+ clones.

The rearrangement joins TRBV7-6 to TRBJ2-1; TRBD2 matches at 10 bases. The sequencing used CD8+ T cells sorted from blood, collected at week 0. The origin of this receptor is a human donor with alopecia areata. CDR3 coding DNA: TGTGCCAGCGGTCCAGTGCTAGCGGGGGAATCCTACAATGAGCAGTTCTTC. This translates into CASGPVLAGESYNEQFF.